The T cell receptor beta chain described here comes from a study of T-cell memory formation after mild COVID-19. On the study more broadly: The study found TCR clusters largely donor specific.

General observations from the study: Researchers could not confirm that second-wave clones peaking on day 37 targeted SARS-CoV-2. CD4+ contracting clones lay mainly in CM and EM, CD8+ ones in EMRA.

About this clonotype: Its antigen is not identified.

Libraries for TCRalpha and TCRbeta carried sample barcodes and unique molecular identifiers via 5'RACE. TCRdb analysed the 5' RACE reads with MiXCR anew, one entry per CDR3 protein. Of 180,000 or so distinct CDR3 sequences listed, roughly 10% are singletons. Germline values: CDR1 SNHLY, CDR2 FYNNEI. The CDR3 length is 14 residues. Trimming stripped 4 bases from V and 5 bases from J, with 14 bases between. The origin of this receptor is a young man who had mild COVID-19 (a few samples of this study predate the infection). Cell type and time point are not known. Input material: PBMCs or a T cell subset sorted from them (not recorded which). The chain combines TRBV2 with TRBJ2-5; D is possibly TRBD2 (6 bases). CDR3 loop: CASSGVGGTETQYF. In DNA form, the CDR3 reads TGTGCCAGCAGTGGAGTTGGGGGGACGGAGACCCAGTACTTC.